This TCR beta chain was identified during a study of blood T cell repertoires in COVID-19. Turning to the study itself: Acute and convalescent COVID-19 specimens originated in the United States, Italy and Spain. T cells, B-cell-depleted T cells, or PBMCs provided the cDNA or gDNA that served as material.

The CDR3 runs 12 residues. Germline lookup yields CDR1 SGDLS and CDR2 YYNGEE. The germline V and J ends were trimmed by 0 bases and 9 bases, with 7 bases remaining between them. Authors' data handling: From reference gene primer amplification, estimates of nucleated cell counts were derived. Assay: immunoSEQ multiplex PCR; the TCRdb copy retains only in-frame clones and omits some. V and J calls and clone size are as listed in that table; D and trimming were resolved from the DNA. The data hold just over 150,000 clones, with 80% observed a single time. The source material was peripheral blood. The chain combines TRBV9 with TRBJ2-1; D call uncertain. This TCR was recovered from a man aged 60 to 75 with acute or convalescent COVID-19. This CDR3 reads CASSVGGIEQFF. The CDR3 nucleotides are TGTGCCAGCAGCGTAGGCGGAATTGAGCAGTTCTTC.